A single sample gave rise to the 13 T cell receptor beta chains below, sequenced in a study of T cells in Graves' hyperthyroidism and ophthalmopathy. There were TCR beta CDR3 regions amplified from RNA transcripts. First-round RT-PCR of the TCR CDR3 relied on the HTBI primer set. TCRdb re-analysed the multiplex PCR reads in MiXCR, keeping a single row per CDR3 protein. Of a few hundred thousand distinct CDR3 sequences in the sample, about 16% were seen once. Sequenced: blood. Source of these receptors: a woman in her forties with Graves' ophthalmopathy.

The table lists this clonotype with a few counts. The chain combines TRBV6-2 or TRBV6-3 with TRBJ2-5; D possibly corresponds to TRBD2 (6 bases). The V end was cut by 9 bases, the J end by 0 bases, with 17 bases between. The germline CDR1 and CDR2 sequences are MNHEY and SVGEGT. CDR3 length: 15 residues. CDR3 amino acids: CASRYRTGDQETQYF. CDR3 DNA sequence: TGTGCCAGTCGCTACAGAACGGGGGACCAAGAGACCCAGTACTTC.

The chain carries TRBV12-5 and TRBJ1-2, with D possibly TRBD1 on 5 matching bases. Germline CDR1 LGHNT, CDR2 FRNRAP. The CDR3 covers 13 residues. V lost 7 bases, J lost 1 base, and 10 bases lay in between. CDR3 amino acids: CASAPDSNYGYTF. The CDR3 DNA sequence: TGTGCTAGTGCCCCCGACAGTAACTATGGCTACACCTTC.

The J gene is TRBJ1-1, the V gene TRBV12-3 or TRBV12-4; 7 bases align to TRBD1. CDR3 length equals 16 residues. With 2 bases clipped from V and 1 base from J, the junction kept 7 bases outside the gene matches. The CDR3 loop reads CASSLITGQRNTEAFF. CDR3 nucleotides: TGTGCCAGCAGTTTAATCACGGGACAGAGGAACACTGAAGCTTTCTTT.

This chain uses TRBV28 with TRBJ1-1, with 10 positions matching TRBD1. From germline, CDR1 is MDHEN and CDR2 SYDVKM. Trimming took 2 bases from V and 13 from J; bases not matched to a gene: 10. This CDR3 has 14 amino acids. CDR3 nucleotides: TGTGCCAGCAGTTTAGGCATCCGGGACAGGGGAAGTTTCTTT. This translates into CASSLGIRDRGSFF.

This chain links TRBV6-2 or TRBV6-3 with TRBJ2-1; D possibly corresponds to TRBD1 (5 bases). The CDR3 is 12 amino acids. Looked up from germline, CDR1 is MNHEY and CDR2 is SVGEGT. V was trimmed by 6 bases and J by 5 bases, leaving 8 bases between them. CDR3 in DNA: TGTGCCAGCAGGAGACAGCACAATGAGCAGTTCTTC. It is translated as CASRRQHNEQFF.

The chain is built from TRBV20-1 and TRBJ2-1; 9 bases fit TRBD2. V lost 2 bases, J lost 1 base, and 12 bases stayed unmatched. Per germline, CDR1 DFQATT and CDR2 SNEGSKA (reference sequence). This CDR3 spans 18 amino acids. The chain's CDR3 is CSARPLGLAGASYNEQFF. Here the CDR3 DNA reads TGCAGTGCTAGACCCCTAGGATTAGCGGGAGCTTCCTACAATGAGCAGTTCTTC.

In this sample, this clonotype turned up many times. The J gene is TRBJ2-3, the V gene TRBV7-8, with a weak D call TRBD2 (6 bases). CDR1 and CDR2 from the germline V gene are SGHVS and FQNEAQ. This CDR3 is built from 15 residues. V gave up 7 bases and J gave up 4 bases, with 18 bases separating them. The DNA for the CDR3 is TGTGCCAGCACCGAAACCGCGGGGAAGGCAGATACGCAGTATTTT. Protein product: CASTETAGKADTQYF.

This chain connects TRBV6-1 to TRBJ2-3; TRBD2 matches 7 bases. The germline gives CDR1 MNHNS, CDR2 SASEGT. CDR3 length: 15 amino acids. V dropped 5 bases and J dropped 1; count of bases not matched to a gene: 6. CDR3 DNA: TGTGCCAGCAGTCGCGTCAGCGGGGGCACAGATACGCAGTATTTT. It translates to CASSRVSGGTDTQYF.

This clonotype came up many times. The CDR3 DNA reads TGTGCCAGCAGCCCTCTCGCCAGCTCGAACACTGAAGCTTTCTTT. This translates into CASSPLASSNTEAFF. The gene calls are TRBV7-9 and TRBJ1-1; D is unclear. The CDR3 is 15 amino acids. V was pared by 5 bases and J by 1 base, with 14 bases between. Germline V gene data show CDR1 as SEHNR and CDR2 as FQNEAQ (reference sequence). Using reference TRBV7-9 and TRBJ1-1 for the parts outside the CDR3, the full variable domain is DTGVSQNPRHKITKRGQNVTFRCDPISEHNRLYWYRQTLGQGPEFLTYFQNEAQLEKSRLLSDRFSAERPKGSFSTLEIQRTEQGDSAMYLCASSPLASSNTEAFFGQGTRLTVV.

The CDR3 nucleotides read TGTGCCAGCAGTTTTGGGCTTCTTGGTCAGCCCCAGCATTTT. Its protein is CASSFGLLGQPQHF. V gene TRBV28 combines with J gene TRBJ1-5; D ambiguous. The germline V gene has CDR1 MDHEN and CDR2 SYDVKM. The CDR3 contains 14 residues. V lost 3 bases and J lost 6, with 12 bases in between.

Ten or more counts support this clonotype. CDR3 in DNA: TGTGCCAGCAGTTTAGCGGGGACTAGAAGTAGGTACGAGCAGTACTTC. As protein: CASSLAGTRSRYEQYF. J is TRBJ2-7 and V is TRBV12-3 or TRBV12-4; the match to TRBD2 covers 8 bases. The CDR3 loop spans 16 amino acids. Germline trimming cut 0 bases from V and 4 bases from J; bases unmatched to any gene: 8.

V gene TRBV6-1 combines with J gene TRBJ2-2, with TRBD1 matching over 7 bases. V shed 6 bases, J shed 5 bases, and the junction held 6 bases outside the gene matches. CDR3 length equals 14 residues. Germline-derived CDR1 and CDR2 are MNHNS and SASEGT. This CDR3 is CASRQGGTTGELFF. In DNA, the CDR3 is TGTGCCAGCAGGCAAGGGGGCACAACCGGGGAGCTGTTTTTT.

This clonotype has more than one count but fewer than ten. The chain links TRBV7-8 to TRBJ2-5, with a tentative D call TRBD1 (5 bases). CDR3 size: 14 residues. The germline V gene encodes CDR1 SGHVS and CDR2 FQNEAQ. V lost 11 bases and J lost 3, with 19 bases in between. The CDR3 DNA reads as TGTGCCTGCACCCGGCGTGAGACAGAAGAGACCCAGTACTTC. Amino acids: CACTRRETEETQYF.